These T cell receptor beta chains were read from a single sample in a study of identical twins. TCRdb re-analysed the 5' RACE reads in MiXCR, keeping a single row per CDR3 protein. The data show under 250,000 distinct CDR3 sequences, 7.5% seen once. These data were likewise used in another study, on yellow fever vaccine responses in identical twins.

The sequenced material came from CD8+ T cells sorted from blood. The receptors shown here come from a young woman in good health. CDR3s include the opening cysteine and the closing phenylalanine or tryptophan. D genes are given only for firm matches. Size tells how often a clone was seen (once, few, many) or the class of an expanded clone, and some rows leave it out.

size: few; V: TRBV5-1; D: TRBD2; J: TRBJ2-1; CDR3: CASSSGTSSNEQFF; DNA: TGCGCCAGCAGCTCCGGGACTAGTAGCAATGAGCAGTTCTTC
size: many; V: TRBV7-9; D: -; J: TRBJ2-7; CDR3: CASSSNPYEQYF; DNA: TGTGCCAGCAGCTCCAATCCCTACGAGCAGTACTTC
size: -; V: TRBV11-2; D: -; J: TRBJ2-3; CDR3: CASSLTAFSIDTQYF; DNA: TGTGCCAGCAGCTTAACGGCCTTTAGCATAGATACGCAGTATTTT
size: -; V: TRBV13; D: -; J: TRBJ1-1; CDR3: CASSLQRNTEAFF; DNA: TGTGCCAGCAGCCTACAGCGGAACACTGAAGCTTTCTTT
size: few; V: TRBV7-3; D: -; J: TRBJ2-1; CDR3: CASSRGTTSFNEQFF; DNA: TGTGCCAGCAGCAGGGGGACCACCAGTTTCAATGAGCAGTTCTTC
size: -; V: TRBV20-1; D: TRBD1; J: TRBJ2-5; CDR3: CSAMDRGLQETQYF; DNA: TGCAGTGCTATGGACAGGGGGCTTCAAGAGACCCAGTACTTC
size: many; V: TRBV20-1; D: TRBD2; J: TRBJ2-1; CDR3: CSAPSGISYNEQFF; DNA: TGCAGTGCACCAAGCGGGATCTCCTACAATGAGCAGTTCTTC
size: many; V: TRBV7-9; D: -; J: TRBJ2-3; CDR3: CASSSLRDSSSTDTQYF; DNA: TGTGCCAGCAGCTCCCTCCGGGACTCCTCTAGCACAGATACGCAGTATTTT
size: few; V: TRBV4-1; D: -; J: TRBJ1-5; CDR3: CASSQVEHDQPQHF; DNA: TGCGCCAGCAGCCAAGTAGAACACGATCAGCCCCAGCATTTT
size: -; V: TRBV29-1; D: -; J: TRBJ1-1; CDR3: CSVGSAGLKEAFF; DNA: TGCAGCGTTGGATCGGCAGGCCTTAAGGAAGCTTTCTTT
size: few; V: TRBV6-1; D: -; J: TRBJ1-1; CDR3: CASTHGGNTEAFF; DNA: TGTGCCAGCACCCATGGAGGGAACACTGAAGCTTTCTTT
size: -; V: TRBV6-1; D: -; J: TRBJ2-5; CDR3: CASNRDPGETQYF; DNA: TGTGCCAGCAATAGGGATCCGGGAGAGACCCAGTACTTC
size: many; V: TRBV27; D: TRBD1; J: TRBJ2-1; CDR3: CASSPLGQGFNEQFF; DNA: TGTGCCAGCAGCCCTCTGGGACAGGGTTTCAATGAGCAGTTCTTC
size: many; V: TRBV12-3/TRBV12-4; D: -; J: TRBJ2-7; CDR3: CASSLTSGLTPYEQYF; DNA: TGTGCCAGCAGTCTCACTTCTGGGCTAACCCCCTACGAGCAGTACTTC
size: -; V: TRBV2; D: -; J: TRBJ2-1; CDR3: CASSEGAVRRWNEQFF; DNA: TGTGCCAGCAGTGAAGGTGCCGTCCGGAGGTGGAATGAGCAGTTCTTC
size: -; V: TRBV4-1; D: -; J: TRBJ1-1; CDR3: CASSQGPGHTNTEAFF; DNA: TGCGCCAGCAGCCAAGGTCCGGGACACACGAACACTGAAGCTTTCTTT
size: few; V: TRBV19; D: TRBD2; J: TRBJ2-1; CDR3: CASSYEGLAGFNEQFF; DNA: TGTGCCAGTAGTTACGAAGGACTAGCGGGGTTCAATGAGCAGTTCTTC
size: many; V: TRBV5-1; D: TRBD2; J: TRBJ2-3; CDR3: CASSLVGGGTDTQYF; DNA: TGTGCCAGCAGCTTAGTGGGGGGGGGCACAGATACGCAGTATTTT
size: -; V: TRBV25-1; D: -; J: TRBJ1-4; CDR3: CASTGGGWGEKLFF; DNA: TGTGCCAGCACCGGTGGTGGTTGGGGTGAAAAACTGTTTTTT
size: -; V: TRBV12-3/TRBV12-4; D: -; J: TRBJ2-7; CDR3: CASRRTYEQYF; DNA: TGTGCCAGCAGGCGGACCTACGAGCAGTACTTC
size: -; V: TRBV11-2; D: -; J: TRBJ1-4; CDR3: CASSLARDEKLFF; DNA: TGTGCCAGCAGCTTAGCGAGGGATGAAAAACTGTTTTTT
size: many; V: TRBV28; D: TRBD2; J: TRBJ2-5; CDR3: CASSPYSGYQETQYF; DNA: TGTGCCAGCAGTCCCTATAGCGGGTACCAAGAGACCCAGTACTTC
size: many; V: TRBV7-9; D: TRBD1; J: TRBJ2-3; CDR3: CASSSLRDSMSDTQYF; DNA: TGTGCCAGCAGCTCCCTTAGGGACAGTATGTCAGATACGCAGTATTTT
size: -; V: TRBV28; D: -; J: TRBJ2-1; CDR3: CASSPRSGSSYNEQFF; DNA: TGTGCCAGCAGCCCGAGGAGCGGTAGCTCCTACAATGAGCAGTTCTTC
size: many; V: TRBV3-1; D: TRBD2; J: TRBJ2-1; CDR3: CASSQEAGLEGQFF; DNA: TGTGCCAGCAGCCAAGAGGCGGGACTAGAAGGGCAGTTCTTC
size: -; V: TRBV12-3/TRBV12-4; D: -; J: TRBJ1-3; CDR3: CASSSDGSSGNTIYF; DNA: TGTGCCAGCAGCTCAGACGGCTCCTCTGGAAACACCATATATTTT
size: -; V: TRBV5-6; D: -; J: TRBJ2-1; CDR3: CAMGPRDNEQFF; DNA: TGTGCCATGGGCCCCAGGGACAATGAGCAGTTCTTC
size: few; V: TRBV11-3; D: -; J: TRBJ2-7; CDR3: CASSQAEPYEQYF; DNA: TGTGCCAGCAGCCAAGCGGAGCCCTACGAGCAGTACTTC
size: many; V: TRBV3-1; D: -; J: TRBJ1-1; CDR3: CASSHQKVEWTEAFF; DNA: TGTGCCAGCAGCCATCAAAAGGTAGAATGGACTGAAGCTTTCTTT
size: many; V: TRBV4-1; D: -; J: TRBJ2-1; CDR3: CASSKGVGGSYNEQFF; DNA: TGCGCCAGCAGCAAAGGGGTCGGGGGTTCCTACAATGAGCAGTTCTTC
size: many; V: TRBV12-3/TRBV12-4; D: TRBD2; J: TRBJ2-7; CDR3: CASSPTSGNYEQYF; DNA: TGTGCCAGCAGCCCCACTAGCGGAAACTACGAGCAGTACTTC
size: many; V: TRBV4-1; D: -; J: TRBJ2-1; CDR3: CASSQVVGVGYNEQFF; DNA: TGCGCCAGCAGCCAAGTCGTGGGAGTGGGATACAATGAGCAGTTCTTC
size: many; V: TRBV5-5; D: -; J: TRBJ1-5; CDR3: CASSLVAGARSNQPQHF; DNA: TGTGCCAGCAGCTTGGTCGCGGGGGCGCGTAGCAATCAGCCCCAGCATTTT
size: many; V: TRBV20-1; D: TRBD2; J: TRBJ2-7; CDR3: CSARDLRDYPYEQYF; DNA: TGCAGTGCTAGAGACCTACGGGACTACCCCTACGAGCAGTACTTC
size: few; V: TRBV15; D: -; J: TRBJ2-5; CDR3: CATRNQGWETQYF; DNA: TGTGCCACCAGAAACCAAGGCTGGGAGACCCAGTACTTC
size: many; V: TRBV18; D: -; J: TRBJ2-1; CDR3: CASSPLDSPGNEQFF; DNA: TGTGCCAGCTCACCGTTGGACTCCCCAGGCAATGAGCAGTTCTTC
size: -; V: TRBV14; D: -; J: TRBJ2-3; CDR3: CASSQERLGHGLDTQYF; DNA: TGTGCCAGCAGCCAAGAACGGTTGGGCCACGGTCTAGATACGCAGTATTTT
size: many; V: TRBV6-4; D: TRBD2; J: TRBJ2-1; CDR3: CASSDSRGGYNEQFF; DNA: TGTGCCAGCAGTGACTCGCGGGGGGGCTACAATGAGCAGTTCTTC
size: -; V: TRBV7-8; D: TRBD1; J: TRBJ2-7; CDR3: CASSLGGGDRGLDYEQYF; DNA: TGTGCCAGCAGCTTAGGAGGCGGCGACAGGGGGCTAGACTACGAGCAGTACTTC
size: many; V: TRBV13; D: TRBD1; J: TRBJ1-1; CDR3: CASSWGQTNTEAFF; DNA: TGTGCCAGCAGCTGGGGACAGACGAACACTGAAGCTTTCTTT
size: -; V: TRBV7-7; D: -; J: TRBJ2-3; CDR3: CASSRLDGTDTQYF; DNA: TGTGCCAGCAGCCGCCTGGATGGCACAGATACGCAGTATTTT
size: -; V: TRBV9; D: TRBD1; J: TRBJ2-2; CDR3: CASSVEQGVTGELFF; DNA: TGTGCCAGCAGCGTAGAACAGGGGGTTACCGGGGAGCTGTTTTTT
size: many; V: TRBV10-3; D: -; J: TRBJ1-3; CDR3: CAISEDKSSGNTIYF; DNA: TGTGCCATCAGCGAGGACAAGAGCTCTGGAAACACCATATATTTT
size: few; V: TRBV4-2; D: -; J: TRBJ1-1; CDR3: CASSQDLVRDQNRGAFF; DNA: TGTGCCAGCAGCCAAGATTTGGTAAGAGACCAGAATAGGGGCGCTTTCTTT
size: -; V: TRBV27; D: -; J: TRBJ2-2; CDR3: CASSLLLNTGELFF; DNA: TGTGCCAGCAGTTTACTCCTGAACACCGGGGAGCTGTTTTTT
size: -; V: TRBV5-6; D: TRBD1; J: TRBJ2-1; CDR3: CASSPGQNEQFF; DNA: TGTGCCAGCAGCCCGGGACAGAATGAGCAGTTCTTC